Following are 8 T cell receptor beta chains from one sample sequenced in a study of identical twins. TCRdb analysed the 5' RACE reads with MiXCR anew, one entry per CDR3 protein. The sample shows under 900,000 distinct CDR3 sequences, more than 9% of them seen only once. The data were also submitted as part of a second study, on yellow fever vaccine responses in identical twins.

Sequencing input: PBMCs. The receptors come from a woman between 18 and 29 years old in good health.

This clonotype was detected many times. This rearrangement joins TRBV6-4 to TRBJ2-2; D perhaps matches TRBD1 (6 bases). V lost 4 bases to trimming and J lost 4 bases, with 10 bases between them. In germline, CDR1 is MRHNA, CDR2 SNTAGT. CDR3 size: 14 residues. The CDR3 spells CASSGGQSTGELFF. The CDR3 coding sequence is TGTGCCAGCAGTGGCGGACAGTCCACCGGGGAGCTGTTTTTT.

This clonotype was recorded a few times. Here the CDR3 reads CSAKMDYEQYF. The CDR3 nucleotides are TGCAGTGCTAAGATGGATTACGAGCAGTACTTC. This chain uses TRBV20-1 with TRBJ2-7; the D is unclear. CDR3 length: 11 amino acids. The ends were cut back, 4 bases at V and 4 bases at J, with 8 bases in the middle. Germline assignment: CDR1 DFQATT and CDR2 SNEGSKA (reference sequence).

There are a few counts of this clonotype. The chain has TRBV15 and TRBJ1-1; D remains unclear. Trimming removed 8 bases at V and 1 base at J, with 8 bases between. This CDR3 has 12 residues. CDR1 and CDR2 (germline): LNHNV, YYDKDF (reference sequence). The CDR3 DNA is TGTGCCACCGCCGACGGGAACACTGAAGCTTTCTTT. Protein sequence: CATADGNTEAFF.

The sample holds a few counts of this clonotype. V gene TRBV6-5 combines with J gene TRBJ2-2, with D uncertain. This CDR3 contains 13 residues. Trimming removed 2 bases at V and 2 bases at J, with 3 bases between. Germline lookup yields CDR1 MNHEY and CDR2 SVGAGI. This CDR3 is CASSYDNTGELFF. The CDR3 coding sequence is TGTGCCAGCAGTTACGATAACACCGGGGAGCTGTTTTTT.

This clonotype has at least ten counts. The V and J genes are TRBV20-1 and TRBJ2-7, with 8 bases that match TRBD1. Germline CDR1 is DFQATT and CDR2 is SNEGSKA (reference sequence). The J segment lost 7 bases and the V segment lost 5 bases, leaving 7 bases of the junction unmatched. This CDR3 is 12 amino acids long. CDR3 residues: CSAPQGAQEQYF. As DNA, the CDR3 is TGCAGTGCTCCGCAGGGGGCGCAGGAGCAGTACTTC.

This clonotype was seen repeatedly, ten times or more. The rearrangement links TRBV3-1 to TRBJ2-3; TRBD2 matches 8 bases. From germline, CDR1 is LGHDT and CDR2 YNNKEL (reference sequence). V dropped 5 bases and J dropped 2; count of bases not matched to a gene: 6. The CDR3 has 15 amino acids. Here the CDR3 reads CASSSSGRNTDTQYF. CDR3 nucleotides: TGTGCCAGCAGCTCTAGCGGGCGAAACACAGATACGCAGTATTTT.

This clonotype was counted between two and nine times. The DNA of the CDR3 is TGCGCCAGCAGTTCAACGAGGTCCTACAATGAGCAGTTCTTC. Encoded protein: CASSSTRSYNEQFF. The chain recombines TRBV5-1 with TRBJ2-1; D gene unclear. Germline assignment: CDR1 SGHRS and CDR2 YFSETQ. Trimming pared 5 bases from V and 1 base from J, leaving 10 bases between. The CDR3 covers 14 residues.

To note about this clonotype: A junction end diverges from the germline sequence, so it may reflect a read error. CDR3 sequence reads: CASYRTGSNSGYTF. The DNA of the CDR3 is TGTGCCAGTTATCGGACAGGGTCAAACTCTGGCTACACCTTC. The genes are TRBV27 and TRBJ1-2, with TRBD1 identical over 8 bases. The CDR3 is 14 residues long. The germline V gene has CDR1 MNHEY and CDR2 SMNVEV (reference sequence).